Listed here are 9 T cell receptor beta chains from one sample, sequenced in a study of OX40 agonist ivuxolimab in advanced cancers. The data were produced by immunoSEQ multiplex PCR, yet TCRdb's version contains in-frame clones alone and is incomplete. The sample contains 35,000 to 50,000 clones, more than 70% of which appear only once. The sample in question was CD4+ or CD8+ T cells sorted from blood, obtained in a trial of the OX40 agonist ivuxolimab. Source of these receptors: an adult with an advanced solid tumor such as melanoma, head and neck, liver or kidney cancer.

The chain joins TRBV28 to TRBJ2-1; 11 nucleotides match TRBD2. The CDR3 runs to 16 residues. After removal of 5 bases from V and 5 bases from J, the junction contained 8 bases not matched to a gene. Per germline, CDR1 MDHEN and CDR2 SYDVKM. Written as DNA, the CDR3 is TGTGCCAGCAGTACCCTACTTAGCGGGAGGGACAATGAGCAGTTCTTC. This translates into CASSTLLSGRDNEQFF.

Turning to this clone: Its ends do not fully match the called genes, so a read error is possible. The CDR3 protein is CASSSNRKGLAGDTGELFF. As DNA, the CDR3 is TGTGCTAGCAGCTCTAACCGAAAGGGACTAGCGGGAGACACCGGGGAGCTGTTTTTT. The genes are TRBV7-7 and TRBJ2-2, with 14 bases aligning to TRBD2. The CDR3 sequence is 19 residues long. Germline values: CDR1 SSHAT, CDR2 FNYEAQ (reference sequence).

The genes are TRBV27 and TRBJ2-7; 14 nucleotides align to TRBD2. V lost 5 bases to trimming and J lost 6 bases; unmatched junction nucleotides: 6. This CDR3 comprises 15 residues. Germline V lookup: CDR1 MNHEY, CDR2 SMNVEV (reference sequence). For the CDR3, the DNA is TGTGCCAGCAGTACAAGACTAGCGGGAGGGCTCGAGCAGTACTTC. Translation: CASSTRLAGGLEQYF.

CDR3 coding DNA: TGTGCCAGCAGCGCGAGTGGGGGACTCCTCGCCAGGGAGCAGTACTTC. Protein product: CASSASGGLLAREQYF. The V gene is TRBV9, the J gene TRBJ2-7; possibly TRBD2 for D (6 bases). Per germline, CDR1 SGDLS and CDR2 YYNGEE. Trimming removed 3 bases from V and 7 bases from J, with 23 bases in between. The CDR3 has 16 amino acids.

The chain employs TRBV28 and TRBJ1-5; D remains ambiguous. The CDR3 sequence is 12 residues long. In germline, CDR1 is MDHEN, CDR2 SYDVKM. V was clipped by 6 bases and J by 4 bases, with 7 bases between them. The chain's CDR3 is CASRPGNQPQHF. For the CDR3, the DNA is TGTGCCAGCAGACCGGGAAATCAGCCCCAGCATTTT. The full variable domain, completed using reference TRBV28 and TRBJ1-5, is DVKVTQSSRYLVKRTGEKVFLECVQDMDHENMFWYRQDPGLGLRLIYFSYDVKMKEKGDIPEGYSVSREKKERFSLILESASTNQTSMYLCASRPGNQPQHFGDGTRLSIL.

The chain joins TRBV7-2 to TRBJ2-7; TRBD1 might be the D (6 bases). CDR1 SGHTA and CDR2 FQGNSA come from the germline V gene. Between the trimmed V and J ends, which lost 1 base and 3 bases, there was a span of 10 bases. The CDR3 totals 14 residues. This chain's CDR3 is CASSLEDRYYEQYF. For the CDR3, the DNA is TGTGCCAGCAGCTTAGAGGACAGATACTACGAGCAGTACTTC.

This chain joins TRBV5-1 and TRBJ1-3; D unresolved. Germline assignment: CDR1 SGHRS and CDR2 YFSETQ. V was pared by 0 bases and J by 4 bases, with 14 bases between. This CDR3 is built from 16 residues. The CDR3 DNA is TGCGCCAGCAGCTTGGAAGTCAGCAGTAAAGGAAACACCATATATTTT. Amino acids: CASSLEVSSKGNTIYF.

The gene calls are TRBV15 and TRBJ1-1; D is unresolved. Trimming stripped 0 bases from V and 9 bases from J, with 11 bases between. The germline gives CDR1 LNHNV, CDR2 YYDKDF (reference sequence). This CDR3 contains 13 residues. The CDR3 DNA sequence: TGTGCCACCAGCAGAGATCGGGAGGCCAAAGCTTTCTTT. This gives the protein CATSRDREAKAFF.

The V call is TRBV6-6, the J call TRBJ2-7, with 10 bases matching TRBD1. This CDR3 contains 16 residues. Germline CDR1 is MNHNY and CDR2 is SVGAGI (reference sequence). Losses at the gene ends were 5 bases for V and 2 bases for J; bases not matched to a gene: 9. The CDR3 coding sequence is TGTGCCAGCAGTGGGACAGGGGCCCCTGTACCCTACGAGCAGTACTTC. The encoded protein is CASSGTGAPVPYEQYF.